The clone carrying this T cell receptor beta chain is termed medium-sized. TRBV12-4/TRBJ1-2 clonotypes were amplified with adaptor-ligated barcode primers. TCRdb redid the calling of the multiplex PCR reads with MiXCR, one entry per CDR3 protein. The data show over 2,000 distinct CDR3 sequences, 4.5% to 5.5% seen once. The V and J ends lost 3 bases and 3 bases respectively, with 8 bases between them. This CDR3 contains 13 residues. The clonotype comes from a female donor with breast cancer. The rearrangement links TRBV12-3 or TRBV12-4 to TRBJ1-2, with unresolved D. The sample taken for sequencing was naive CD4+ T cells sorted from blood. Subset here: naive CD4+ T cells, CD4+CD45RA+CD25-. CDR3 sequence: CASSFWTDYGYTF. Written as DNA, the CDR3 is TGTGCCAGCAGTTTCTGGACGGACTATGGCTACACCTTC.